Listed here is a single TCR beta chain. The data belong to a study of blood T cells in healthy people across ages. Alongside a J-beta primer mix, a sample-barcoded 5' primer served in a second PCR lasting about 7 to 12 cycles. TCRdb re-analysed the 5' RACE reads in MiXCR, keeping a single row per CDR3 protein. The sample shows 850,000 to 1,300,000 distinct CDR3 sequences, more than 35% of them seen only once. Germline V gene data show CDR1 as LNHDA and CDR2 as SQIVND (reference sequence). V gave up 4 bases and J gave up 5 bases, with 21 bases separating them. This CDR3 region has 17 residues. The clonotype was recovered from a woman aged 55-70 years in good health. The sequenced sample was blood. The chain uses TRBV19 and TRBJ2-1; D may be TRBD2 (10 bases). The CDR3 nucleotides are TGTGCCAGTAGTAACGAGCGGGGGGGGACAGGGAACAATGAGCAGTTCTTC. Encoded protein: CASSNERGGTGNNEQFF. Full variable domain (missing parts from reference TRBV19 and TRBJ2-1): DGGITQSPKYLFRKEGQNVTLSCEQNLNHDAMYWYRQDPGQGLRLIYYSQIVNDFQKGDIAEGYSVSREKKESFPLTVTSAQKNPTAFYLCASSNERGGTGNNEQFFGPGTRLTVL.